This T cell receptor beta chain emerged from a study of cytomegalovirus exposure and HLA in healthy donors. Comments on this clone: Its specificity is not known.

A multiplex PCR was run with 60 Vbeta primers and 13 Jbeta primers. Using immunoSEQ multiplex PCR, the repertoire was profiled, and TCRdb retains in-frame clones only, with some absent. This sample has 80,000 or so clones, with just over 75% found just once. Study results and caveats: Common viral pathogens seemed to be connected with several of the most significant clusters, according to a later analysis. Associated with HLA alleles at 0.05 false discovery rate in a later analysis were some 16,000 TCR beta sequences. Available immune exposure information was restricted to CMV serostatus only. TCR beta V- and J-gene trimming, according to a later analysis, was linked to a missense DCLRE1C variant.

The clonotype comes from a man between 50 and 59 years old in good health and CMV-seropositive. The sample comprised PBMCs.

This CDR3 reads CASSTGTGSYEQYF. Written as DNA, the CDR3 is TGTGCCAGCAGCACCGGGACAGGTTCCTACGAGCAGTACTTC. The V and J genes are TRBV9 and TRBJ2-7; TRBD1 agrees at 8 bases. The CDR3 runs 14 residues. Trimming at V came to 4 bases and at J to 1 base, leaving 4 bases not matched to a gene. Per germline, CDR1 SGDLS and CDR2 YYNGEE.